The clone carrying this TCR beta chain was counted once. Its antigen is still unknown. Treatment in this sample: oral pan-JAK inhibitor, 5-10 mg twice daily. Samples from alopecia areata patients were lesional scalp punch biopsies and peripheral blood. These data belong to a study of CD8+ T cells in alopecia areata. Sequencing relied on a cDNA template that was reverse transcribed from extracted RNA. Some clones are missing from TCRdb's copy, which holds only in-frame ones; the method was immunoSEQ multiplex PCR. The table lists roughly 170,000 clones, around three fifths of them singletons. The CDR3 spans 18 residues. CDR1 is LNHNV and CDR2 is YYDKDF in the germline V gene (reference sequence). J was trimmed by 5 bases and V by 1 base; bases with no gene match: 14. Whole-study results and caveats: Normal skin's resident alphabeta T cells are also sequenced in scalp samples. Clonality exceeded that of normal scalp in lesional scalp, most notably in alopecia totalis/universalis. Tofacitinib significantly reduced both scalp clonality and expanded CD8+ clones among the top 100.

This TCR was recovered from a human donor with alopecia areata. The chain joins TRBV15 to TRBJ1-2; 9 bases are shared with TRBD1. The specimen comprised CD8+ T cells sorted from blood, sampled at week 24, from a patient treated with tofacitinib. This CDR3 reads CATSRAYQRGQGDYGYTF. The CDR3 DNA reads TGTGCCACCAGCAGAGCCTACCAGAGGGGACAGGGTGATTATGGCTACACCTTC.